Listed below are T cell receptor beta chains from one sample, sequenced in a study. TCRdb re-derived calls from the reads in MiXCR, one entry per CDR3 protein. This sample has about 15,000 distinct CDR3 sequences, with more than 30% found just once. Sequencing was performed on blood. These receptors came from a human donor. CDR3s leave out the opening cysteine and the closing phenylalanine or tryptophan. Fields, in order: V gene, J gene, CDR3 protein.

TRBV4-3	TRBJ2-5	ASSQDNGGLETQY
TRBV7-9	TRBJ1-5	ASSLGFGSPQH
TRBV4-2	TRBJ2-5	ASSPRQTTLQETQY
TRBV4-3	TRBJ1-1	ASSQDFGTADTEAF
TRBV18	TRBJ2-2	ASSQSGLTDTLF
TRBV18	TRBJ2-3	ASAQFTDTQY
TRBV7-2	TRBJ1-2	ASSLATGAKGYT
TRBV6-2/TRBV6-3	TRBJ2-1	ASSSGTSGRYEQF
TRBV20-1	TRBJ2-5	SAIPPDRNYYNEQY
TRBV3-2	TRBJ2-7	ASSQGGHEEQY
TRBV5-1	TRBJ2-7	ASSSNDYYEQY
TRBV29-1	TRBJ1-1	SSSEQGARTEAF
TRBV20-1	TRBJ2-4	SARDIDRGQFEAKNIQY
TRBV13	TRBJ1-1	ASSLGQSESF
TRBV4-2	TRBJ2-1	ASSQANSYEQF
TRBV12-3/TRBV12-4	-	ARSQNRVRETQF
TRBV4-1	TRBJ2-5	ASSQEGRWGETQY
TRBV4-3	TRBJ1-2	ASSQELNGISGYT
TRBV29-1	TRBJ1-1	SVEQGLNTEAF
TRBV29-1	TRBJ2-7	SVGVSGAWEQY
TRBV14	TRBJ2-2	ASSYHLGADTGELF
TRBV29-1	TRBJ2-7	SVDGTGYEQY
TRBV4-2	TRBJ2-1	ASSHEPGHSSYNEQF
TRBV4-3	TRBJ1-1	ASSQDTGYRDGTEAF
TRBV18	TRBJ1-2	ASSPNRPSGYT
TRBV13	TRBJ1-1	ASSGQGDTEAF
TRBV20-1	TRBJ1-1	SAGDGKNTEAF